Many counts were recorded for the clone carrying this T cell receptor (beta chain). TCRdb reprocessed the RT-PCR reads via MiXCR and lists one record per CDR3 protein. The sample lists more than 600,000 distinct CDR3 sequences, more than 13% seen once, with about 3.6% in the top ten. The V end lost 6 bases, the J end lost 3 bases, and 12 bases lay between the germline ends. In germline, CDR1 is ENHRY, CDR2 SYGVKD. This CDR3 spans 13 amino acids. The sequence was collected from a female donor in good health, serving as a healthy control. Sequencing used memory CD4+ T cells from blood. This chain connects TRBV10-3 to TRBJ2-7; D is perhaps TRBD1 or TRBD2 (5 bases each). The CDR3 DNA reads TGTGCCATCAGCTCAGGGACCGACTACGAGCAGTACTTC. The encoded protein is CAISSGTDYEQYF.